The T cell receptor beta chain described here comes from a study of CD4 T cells in relation to SARS-CoV-2 and coronaviruses. Turning to the study itself: PBMCs were cultured with antigen for roughly nine days before TCR beta sequencing. General observations from the study: Samples before the pandemic and after infection were not matched within any donor. In roughly 65% of donors, memory CD4+ clonotypes crossrecognized SARS-CoV-2 and at least one common cold coronavirus spike.

With regard to this clone: Its target is not known.

Data came from immunoSEQ multiplex PCR; TCRdb stores just in-frame clones and leaves some out. The data hold tens of thousands of clones, with 76% observed a single time. CD4+ T cells from unexposed donors were obtained before the COVID-19 pandemic (2011-2018). Isolation of CD4+ T cells took place after around 11 days in culture. As cell numbers allowed, unexposed-donor CD4+ T cells faced SARS-CoV-2 S/N and four cold-coronavirus spikes. This sequence was found in a human donor in good health. Sequenced sample: CD4+ T cells from PBMCs, cultured in vitro.

The CDR3 sequence is CASSQTTGGGNEQYF. The CDR3 bases are TGTGCCAGCAGCCAAACCACAGGGGGTGGAAATGAGCAGTACTTC. The chain couples TRBV11-1 to TRBJ2-7; 8 positions agree with TRBD1. This CDR3 has 15 amino acids. The ends lost 5 bases at V and 7 bases at J; junction bases unmatched: 13. CDR1 and CDR2 from the germline V gene are SGHAT and FQDESV (reference sequence).